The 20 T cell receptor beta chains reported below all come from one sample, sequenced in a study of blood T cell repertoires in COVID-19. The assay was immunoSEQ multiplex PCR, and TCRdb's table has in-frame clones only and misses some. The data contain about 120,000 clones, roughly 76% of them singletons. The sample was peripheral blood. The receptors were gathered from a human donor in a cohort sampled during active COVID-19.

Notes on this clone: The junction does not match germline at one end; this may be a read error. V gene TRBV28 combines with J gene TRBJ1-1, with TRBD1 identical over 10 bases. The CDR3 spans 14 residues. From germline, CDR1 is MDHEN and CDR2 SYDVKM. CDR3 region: CASTRQGARTEAFF. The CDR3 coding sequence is TGTGCGAGCACCAGACAGGGGGCGCGGACTGAAGCTTTCTTT.

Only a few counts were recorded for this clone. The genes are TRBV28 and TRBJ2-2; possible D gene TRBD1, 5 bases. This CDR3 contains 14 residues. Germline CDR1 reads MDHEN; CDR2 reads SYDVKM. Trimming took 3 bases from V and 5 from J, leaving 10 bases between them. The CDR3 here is CASSFNRGTGELFF. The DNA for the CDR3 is TGTGCCAGCAGTTTTAATAGGGGTACCGGGGAGCTGTTTTTT.

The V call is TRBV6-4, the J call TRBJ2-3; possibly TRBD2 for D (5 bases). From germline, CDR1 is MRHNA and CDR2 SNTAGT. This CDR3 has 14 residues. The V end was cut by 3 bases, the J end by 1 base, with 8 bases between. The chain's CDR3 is CASSEEAGTDTQYF. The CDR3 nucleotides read TGTGCCAGCAGTGAAGAAGCGGGCACAGATACGCAGTATTTT.

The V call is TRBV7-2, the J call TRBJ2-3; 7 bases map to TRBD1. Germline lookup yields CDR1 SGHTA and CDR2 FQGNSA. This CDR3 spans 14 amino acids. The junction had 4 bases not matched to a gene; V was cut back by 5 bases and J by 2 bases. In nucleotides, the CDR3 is TGTGCCAGCAGCCAAGGGGGCTACACAGATACGCAGTATTTT. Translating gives CASSQGGYTDTQYF.

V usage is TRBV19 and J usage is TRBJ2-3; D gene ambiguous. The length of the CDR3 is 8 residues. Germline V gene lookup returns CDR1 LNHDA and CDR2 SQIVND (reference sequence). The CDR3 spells CVSDTQYF. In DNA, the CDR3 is TGTGTGTCGGATACGCAGTATTTT.

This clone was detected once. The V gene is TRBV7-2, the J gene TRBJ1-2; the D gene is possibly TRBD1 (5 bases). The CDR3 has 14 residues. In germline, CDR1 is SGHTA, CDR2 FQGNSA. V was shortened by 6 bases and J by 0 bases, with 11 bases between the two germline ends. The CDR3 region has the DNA TGTGCCAGCAGGCCCGGGGGGGCTAACTATGGCTACACCTTC. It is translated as CASRPGGANYGYTF.

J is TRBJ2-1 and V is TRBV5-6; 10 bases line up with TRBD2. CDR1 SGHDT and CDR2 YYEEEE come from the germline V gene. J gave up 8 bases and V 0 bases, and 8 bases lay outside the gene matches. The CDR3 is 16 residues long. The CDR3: CASSLGAGGTKDEQFF. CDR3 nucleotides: TGTGCCAGCAGCTTGGGAGCGGGGGGGACTAAGGATGAGCAGTTCTTC. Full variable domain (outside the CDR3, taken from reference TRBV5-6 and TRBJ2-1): DAGVTQSPTHLIKTRGQQVTLRCSPKSGHDTVSWYQQALGQGPQFIFQYYEEEERQRGNFPDRFSGHQFPNYSSELNVNALLLGDSALYLCASSLGAGGTKDEQFFGPGTRLTVL.

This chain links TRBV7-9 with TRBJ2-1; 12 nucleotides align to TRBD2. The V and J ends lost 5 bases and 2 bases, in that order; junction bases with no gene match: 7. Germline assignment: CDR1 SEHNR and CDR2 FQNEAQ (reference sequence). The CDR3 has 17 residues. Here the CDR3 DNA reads TGTGCCAGCAGCCCGAAACGACTAGCGGGAGCCTACAATGAGCAGTTCTTC. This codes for CASSPKRLAGAYNEQFF. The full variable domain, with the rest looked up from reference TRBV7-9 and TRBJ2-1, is DTGVSQNPRHKITKRGQNVTFRCDPISEHNRLYWYRQTLGQGPEFLTYFQNEAQLEKSRLLSDRFSAERPKGSFSTLEIQRTEQGDSAMYLCASSPKRLAGAYNEQFFGPGTRLTVL.

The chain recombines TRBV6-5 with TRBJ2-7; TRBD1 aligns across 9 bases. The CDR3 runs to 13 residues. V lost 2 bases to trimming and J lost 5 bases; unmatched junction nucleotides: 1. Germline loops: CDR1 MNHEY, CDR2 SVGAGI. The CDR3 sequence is CASSYDRGNEQYF. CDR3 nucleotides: TGTGCCAGCAGTTACGACAGGGGGAACGAGCAGTACTTC.

CDR3 in DNA: TGCGCCAGCAGCCAAGCACAGTTAAATAATGAAAAACTGTTTTTT. Encoded protein: CASSQAQLNNEKLFF. The chain combines TRBV4-3 with TRBJ1-4, with D hard to call. This CDR3 contains 15 residues. Trimming cost V 1 base and J 4 bases, with 10 bases left between them. CDR1 and CDR2 from the germline V gene are LGHNA and YSLEER.

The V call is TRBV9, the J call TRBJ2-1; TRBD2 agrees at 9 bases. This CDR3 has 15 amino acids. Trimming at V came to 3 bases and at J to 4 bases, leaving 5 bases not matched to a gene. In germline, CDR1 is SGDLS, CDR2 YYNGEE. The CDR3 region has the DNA TGTGCCAGCAGCGGCACTAGCGGGTCTTACAATGAGCAGTTCTTC. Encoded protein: CASSGTSGSYNEQFF.

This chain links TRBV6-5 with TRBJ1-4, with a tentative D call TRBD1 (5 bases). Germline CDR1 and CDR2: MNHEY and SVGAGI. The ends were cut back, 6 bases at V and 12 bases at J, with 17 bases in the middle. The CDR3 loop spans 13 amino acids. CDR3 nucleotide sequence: TGTGCCAGCAGCCGGGGGGGATTAGGGGAACTGTTTTTT. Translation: CASSRGGLGELFF.

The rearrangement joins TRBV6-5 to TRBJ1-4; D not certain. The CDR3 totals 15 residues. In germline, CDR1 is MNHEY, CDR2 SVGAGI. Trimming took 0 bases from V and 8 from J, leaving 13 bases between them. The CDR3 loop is CASSYSRHAGEKLFF. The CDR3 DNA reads TGTGCCAGCAGTTACTCTCGACACGCCGGCGAAAAACTGTTTTTT.

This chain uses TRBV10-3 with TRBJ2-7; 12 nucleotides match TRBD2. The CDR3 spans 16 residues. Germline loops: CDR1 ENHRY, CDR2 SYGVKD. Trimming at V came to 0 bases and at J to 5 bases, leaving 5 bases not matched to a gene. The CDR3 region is CAISESTSGSRNEQYF. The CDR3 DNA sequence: TGTGCCATCAGTGAGTCGACTAGCGGGAGCCGGAACGAGCAGTACTTC.

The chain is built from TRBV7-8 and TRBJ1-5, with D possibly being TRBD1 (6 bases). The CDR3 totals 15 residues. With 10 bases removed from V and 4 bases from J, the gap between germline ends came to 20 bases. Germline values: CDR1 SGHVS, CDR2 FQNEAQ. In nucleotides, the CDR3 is TGTGCCACATTACGTCGGACAGCCGATAATCAGCCCCAGCATTTT. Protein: CATLRRTADNQPQHF.

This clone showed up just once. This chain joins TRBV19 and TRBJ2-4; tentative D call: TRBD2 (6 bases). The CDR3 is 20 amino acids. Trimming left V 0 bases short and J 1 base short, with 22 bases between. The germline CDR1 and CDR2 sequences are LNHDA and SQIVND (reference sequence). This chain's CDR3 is CASSIDRRRDRPGAKNIQYF. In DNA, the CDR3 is TGTGCCAGTAGTATAGATCGGAGGAGGGACCGCCCCGGGGCCAAAAACATTCAGTACTTC.

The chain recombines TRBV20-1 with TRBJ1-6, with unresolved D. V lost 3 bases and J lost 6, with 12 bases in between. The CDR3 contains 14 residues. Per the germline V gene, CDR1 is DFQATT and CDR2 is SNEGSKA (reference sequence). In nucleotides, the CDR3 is TGCAGTGCTAGTCCCCCAGAATCTAATTCACCCCTCCACTTT. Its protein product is CSASPPESNSPLHF.

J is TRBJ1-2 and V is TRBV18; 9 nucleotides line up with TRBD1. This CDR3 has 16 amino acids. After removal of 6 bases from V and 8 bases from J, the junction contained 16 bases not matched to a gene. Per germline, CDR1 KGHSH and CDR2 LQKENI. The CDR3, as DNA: TGTGCCAGCTCTCTTCGGAGGACAGGGGTCACATTCGGCTACACCTTC. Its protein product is CASSLRRTGVTFGYTF.

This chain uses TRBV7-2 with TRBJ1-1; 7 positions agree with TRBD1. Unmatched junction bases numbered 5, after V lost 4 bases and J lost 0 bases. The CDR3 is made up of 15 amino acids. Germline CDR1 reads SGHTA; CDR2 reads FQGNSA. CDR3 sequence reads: CASSSQGGMNTEAFF. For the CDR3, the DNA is TGTGCCAGCAGCTCCCAGGGGGGCATGAACACTGAAGCTTTCTTT.

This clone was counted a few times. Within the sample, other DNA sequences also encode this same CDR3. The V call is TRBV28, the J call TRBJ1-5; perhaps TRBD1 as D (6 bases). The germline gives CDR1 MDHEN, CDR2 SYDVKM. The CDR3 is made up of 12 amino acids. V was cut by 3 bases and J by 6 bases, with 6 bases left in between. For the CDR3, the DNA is TGTGCCAGCAGTTTGGGGGCTCAGCCCCAGCATTTT. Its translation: CASSLGAQPQHF. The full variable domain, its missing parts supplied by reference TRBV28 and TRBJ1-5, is DVKVTQSSRYLVKRTGEKVFLECVQDMDHENMFWYRQDPGLGLRLIYFSYDVKMKEKGDIPEGYSVSREKKERFSLILESASTNQTSMYLCASSLGAQPQHFGDGTRLSIL.